The 9 T cell receptor beta chains reported below all come from one sample, sequenced in a study of CD8 T cells in ankylosing spondylitis. TCRdb independently ran MiXCR on the 5' RACE reads; one entry per CDR3 protein. The sample yields fewer than 650,000 distinct CDR3 sequences, approximately 12% seen once. Broader study findings: It appeared that ankylosing spondylitis blood was characterized by a TCR beta motif of roughly 8 highly homologous variants.

Their cognate antigens are unknown. The specimen was blood, either unsorted or a sorted T cell fraction (not recorded which). These receptors all stem from a male donor with ankylosing spondylitis.

In this sample, this clonotype turned up a few times. This chain joins TRBV18 and TRBJ1-2; D may be TRBD1 (6 bases). This CDR3 is 14 amino acids long. Trimming left V 2 bases short and J 0 bases short, with 7 bases between. In germline, CDR1 is KGHSH, CDR2 LQKENI. CDR3 protein: CASSPTGTNYGYTF. CDR3 in DNA: TGTGCCAGCTCACCAACAGGGACTAACTATGGCTACACCTTC.

This clonotype was recorded a few times. The V and J genes are TRBV24-1 and TRBJ2-3, with no clear D. The CDR3 covers 11 residues. V shed 7 bases and J shed 6 bases, with 7 bases lying between them. Germline V gene lookup returns CDR1 KGHDR and CDR2 SFDVKD. CDR3 nucleotides: TGTGCCACCAGCATATCTGATACGCAGTATTTT. Protein product: CATSISDTQYF.

CDR3 sequence (DNA): TGTGCCAGCACCTCTTATAGCAATCAGCCCCAGCATTTT. Its translation is CASTSYSNQPQHF. V is TRBV27 and J is TRBJ1-5; D not resolved. Germline loops: CDR1 MNHEY, CDR2 SMNVEV (reference sequence). This CDR3 is built from 13 residues. V was shortened by 7 bases and J by 0 bases, with 7 bases between the two germline ends.

The V and J genes are TRBV13 and TRBJ1-6; 8 bases line up with TRBD1. Losses at the gene ends were 3 bases for V and 14 bases for J; bases not matched to a gene: 12. CDR3 length: 15 amino acids. The germline V gene has CDR1 PRHDT and CDR2 FYEKMQ (reference sequence). The CDR3 DNA is TGTGCCAGCAGCTTTATGGACAGGGAGGGGGCGACCCTCCACTTT. Translating gives CASSFMDREGATLHF.

Ten or more counts support this clonotype. The chain is built from TRBV20-1 and TRBJ1-4; D is unresolved. V dropped 7 bases and J dropped 4 bases, with 10 bases sitting between them. CDR3 size: 12 residues. Germline V gene lookup returns CDR1 DFQATT and CDR2 SNEGSKA (reference sequence). The CDR3 spells CSVWWYNEKLFF. The CDR3, as DNA: TGCAGTGTTTGGTGGTATAATGAAAAACTGTTTTTT.

The chain carries TRBV5-1 and TRBJ1-4; D is unclear. The germline V gene has CDR1 SGHRS and CDR2 YFSETQ. With 4 bases removed from V and 3 bases from J, the gap between germline ends came to 13 bases. This CDR3 spans 15 amino acids. The CDR3: CASSLRPAANEKLFF. The CDR3 DNA reads as TGCGCCAGCAGCCTGCGACCCGCGGCTAATGAAAAACTGTTTTTT.

This clonotype was seen a few times. The V gene is TRBV10-3, the J gene TRBJ2-1, with D perhaps TRBD1 (6 bases). The ends were cut back, 5 bases at V and 0 bases at J, with 17 bases in the middle. From germline, CDR1 is ENHRY and CDR2 SYGVKD. The CDR3 has 17 amino acids. The CDR3 is CAISTLGTLSSYNEQFF. In DNA form, the CDR3 reads TGTGCCATCAGTACTCTCGGGACACTGAGCTCCTACAATGAGCAGTTCTTC.

This clonotype was counted between two and nine times. The chain combines TRBV28 with TRBJ1-2; no firm D call. The germline V gene encodes CDR1 MDHEN and CDR2 SYDVKM. The CDR3 has 13 amino acids. Trimming took 3 bases from V and 4 from J, leaving 9 bases between them. CDR3 sequence: CASSFGMTYGYTF. CDR3 bases: TGTGCCAGCAGTTTTGGCATGACCTATGGCTACACCTTC.

This clonotype came up many times. The chain uses TRBV2 and TRBJ2-7, with D possibly matching TRBD2 (5 bases). The CDR3 runs 13 residues. V lost 5 bases and J lost 7, with 15 bases in between. Germline V gene sequence: CDR1 SNHLY, CDR2 FYNNEI. The CDR3 is CASSPQVEGEQYF. CDR3 sequence (DNA): TGTGCCAGCAGTCCCCAAGTCGAGGGAGAGCAGTACTTC.